The sequence of this T cell receptor (beta chain) was determined in a study of blood T cell repertoires in COVID-19. The wider study: Sites across the United States, Italy and Spain contributed samples from acute and convalescent COVID-19. The cDNA or gDNA used as material had been derived from T cells, B-cell-depleted T cells, or PBMCs.

As processed by the authors: By means of reference gene primer amplification, nucleated cell counts were estimated. Generated by immunoSEQ multiplex PCR, the TCRdb table keeps only in-frame clones and is missing some. From that table come the V and J calls and clone size; the DNA was used to work out D and trimming. The data contain about 240,000 clones, about 80% of them singletons. Germline CDR1 MNHNY, CDR2 SVGAGI (reference sequence). The CDR3 consists of 16 residues. The V and J ends lost 5 bases and 3 bases respectively, with 19 bases between them. Material: peripheral blood. The TCR comes from a woman of 80 years or more with acute or convalescent COVID-19. The chain employs TRBV6-6 and TRBJ1-1; D gene uncertain. CDR3 DNA: TGTGCCAGCAGTCCGATGACACTTCTCGGGGACACTGAAGCTTTCTTT. It codes for CASSPMTLLGDTEAFF.